The 6 T cell receptor beta chains presented below share a single source sample, sequenced in a study of cytomegalovirus exposure and HLA in healthy donors. Profiled with immunoSEQ multiplex PCR; TCRdb holds only in-frame clones, not every one. The table has 150,000 to 180,000 clones, about 86% seen once. The sample consisted of PBMCs. Receptors originate from a human donor in good health.

This rearrangement joins TRBV7-6 to TRBJ1-3; D unresolved. Per germline, CDR1 SGHVS and CDR2 FNYEAQ. The CDR3 sequence is 16 residues long. V gave up 4 bases and J gave up 2 bases, with 15 bases separating them. This CDR3 reads CASSWGAEEAGNTIYF. Written as DNA, the CDR3 is TGTGCCAGCAGCTGGGGTGCGGAGGAGGCTGGAAACACCATATATTTT. The full variable domain, with the rest looked up from reference TRBV7-6 and TRBJ1-3, is GAGVSQSPRYKVTKRGQDVALRCDPISGHVSLYWYRQALGQGPEFLTYFNYEAQQDKSGLPNDRFSAERPEGSISTLTIQRTEQRDSAMYRCASSWGAEEAGNTIYFGEGSWLTVV.

The chain has TRBV18 and TRBJ1-2; 11 positions match TRBD1. The CDR3 sequence is 15 residues long. Trimming cost V 3 bases and J 3 bases; bases outside gene matches: 3. The germline gives CDR1 KGHSH, CDR2 LQKENI. DNA of the CDR3: TGTGCCAGCTCACCCGGACAGGGGGCAGACTATGGCTACACCTTC. As protein: CASSPGQGADYGYTF. The full variable domain, its missing parts supplied by reference TRBV18 and TRBJ1-2, is NAGVMQNPRHLVRRRGQEARLRCSPMKGHSHVYWYRQLPEEGLKFMVYLQKENIIDESGMPKERFSAEFPKEGPSILRIQQVVRGDSAAYFCASSPGQGADYGYTFGSGTRLTVV.

This clone was counted a single time. This chain uses TRBV7-7 with TRBJ2-1; TRBD1 matches 7 bases. The CDR3 extends over 14 amino acids. After removal of 5 bases from V and 5 bases from J, the junction contained 6 bases not matched to a gene. Germline CDR1 SSHAT, CDR2 FNYEAQ (reference sequence). The CDR3 protein is CASSPGTADNEQFF. In DNA form, the CDR3 reads TGTGCCAGCAGCCCCGGGACAGCCGACAATGAGCAGTTCTTC.

The chain employs TRBV14 and TRBJ2-2, with TRBD2 identical over 7 bases. Germline V CDR1 and CDR2: SGHDN, FVKESK. V trimming: 2 bases; J trimming: 7 bases; junction bases outside the gene matches: 7. The CDR3 is 15 amino acids. The CDR3 sequence: CASSQWSWTSGELFF. The CDR3 DNA reads as TGTGCCAGCAGCCAATGGAGCTGGACTAGCGGGGAGCTGTTTTTT.

V and J are TRBV5-6 and TRBJ2-1; 8 bases match TRBD1. Germline values: CDR1 SGHDT, CDR2 YYEEEE. The CDR3 spans 14 residues. J lost 4 bases, V lost 4 bases, and 4 bases had no gene match. CDR3 DNA: TGTGCCAGCAGCCCTGGACAGGGATACAATGAGCAGTTCTTC. It translates to CASSPGQGYNEQFF.

The gene calls are TRBV6-5 and TRBJ2-7, with a possible D match to TRBD1 (5 bases). Germline CDR1 reads MNHEY; CDR2 reads SVGAGI. The CDR3 spans 15 residues. V was cut by 6 bases and J by 2 bases, with 17 bases left in between. The CDR3: CASSISPRVTYEQYF. CDR3 DNA: TGTGCCAGCAGCATAAGTCCCAGGGTTACCTACGAGCAGTACTTC.